The count of the clone carrying this T cell receptor beta chain is one. CDR1 is MDHEN, CDR2 SYDVKM, per germline. Between the trimmed V and J ends, which lost 3 bases and 4 bases, there was a span of 12 bases. This CDR3 region has 14 residues. The data originate from a study of blood T cell repertoires in COVID-19. For the study at large: COVID-19 samples, acute and convalescent, were from the United States, Italy and Spain. T cells, B-cell-depleted T cells, or PBMCs provided the cDNA or gDNA that served as material.

All enrollees were about 18 to 89 years old and from approximately 24 US areas. Per the original data handling: Nucleated cell counts were estimated from reference gene primer amplification. The table came from immunoSEQ multiplex PCR; TCRdb's copy has only in-frame clones and leaves some out. V and J calls and clone size come straight from that table; D and trimming were deduced from the DNA. The sample contains about 480,000 clones, about 85% of which appear only once. The genes are TRBV28 and TRBJ1-2, with a weak D call TRBD1 (6 bases). This clonotype was sampled from a woman under 30 with acute COVID-19. Sequencing was performed on PBMCs or T cells enriched from blood (not recorded which). The CDR3: CASSFRGAGYGYTF. The CDR3 DNA follows: TGTGCCAGCAGTTTCCGGGGGGCGGGCTATGGCTACACCTTC.